This is a list of T cell receptor beta chains from one sample in a study of CD4+ T cells in melanoma. Here immunoSEQ multiplex PCR was the method, and the copy in TCRdb shows in-frame clones only, minus some. Of about 110,000 clones listed, about 90% were seen once; the top ten hold 3.3%. Sequenced: peripheral blood. These receptors were taken from a human donor with melanoma. Both conserved end residues are part of each CDR3. D genes are given only for firm matches. Rows give clone size only sometimes, using once, few, many, or a class for an expanded clone.

d_gene: .
j_gene: TRBJ1-2
v_gene: TRBV18
abundance: .
CDR3nt: TGTGCCAGCTCCGAGGGACACCCCGCGGGCTACACCTTC
CDR3aa: CASSEGHPAGYTF

d_gene: .
j_gene: TRBJ2-7
v_gene: TRBV7-2
abundance: .
CDR3nt: TGTGCCAGCAGCTTAGGGGTTACCCTGGGGTCCTACGAGCAGTACTTC
CDR3aa: CASSLGVTLGSYEQYF

d_gene: TRBD1
j_gene: TRBJ1-5
v_gene: TRBV7-8
abundance: .
CDR3nt: TGTGCCAGCTGGGATGGACAGGGGAATCAGCCCCAGCATTTT
CDR3aa: CASWDGQGNQPQHF

d_gene: .
j_gene: TRBJ1-2
v_gene: TRBV28
abundance: once
CDR3nt: TGTGCCAGCAGTACAGGACCATGGGGCTACACCTTC
CDR3aa: CASSTGPWGYTF

d_gene: .
j_gene: TRBJ2-5
v_gene: TRBV18
abundance: .
CDR3nt: TGTGCCAGCTCACCACCTCGAGGCCAAGAGACCCAGTACTTC
CDR3aa: CASSPPRGQETQYF

d_gene: TRBD2
j_gene: TRBJ2-1
v_gene: TRBV28
abundance: .
CDR3nt: TGTGCCAGCAGTTCACGACTAGCGGGGCACAATGAGCAGTTCTTC
CDR3aa: CASSSRLAGHNEQFF

d_gene: .
j_gene: TRBJ2-3
v_gene: TRBV9
abundance: .
CDR3nt: TGTGCCAGCAGCGTAAAGGGGGACATCCGGCAAGATACGCAGTATTTT
CDR3aa: CASSVKGDIRQDTQYF

d_gene: .
j_gene: TRBJ2-1
v_gene: TRBV7-2
abundance: .
CDR3nt: TGTGCCAGCAGCTCCCCCGGGTACAATGAGCAGTTCTTC
CDR3aa: CASSSPGYNEQFF

d_gene: .
j_gene: TRBJ1-3
v_gene: TRBV5-1
abundance: .
CDR3nt: TGCGCCAGCAGCTTGGGTCTCGCCGGGTCTGGAAACACCATATATTTT
CDR3aa: CASSLGLAGSGNTIYF

d_gene: .
j_gene: TRBJ2-3
v_gene: TRBV11-2
abundance: .
CDR3nt: TGTGCCAGCAGTCAAGGCGTAAGAACAGATACGCAGTATTTT
CDR3aa: CASSQGVRTDTQYF

d_gene: TRBD1
j_gene: TRBJ1-6
v_gene: TRBV7-2
abundance: .
CDR3nt: TGTGCCAGCAGCGAACCGGGACAGAATTCACCCCTCCACTTT
CDR3aa: CASSEPGQNSPLHF

d_gene: .
j_gene: TRBJ1-2
v_gene: TRBV18
abundance: .
CDR3nt: TGTGCCAGCTCACCAAGAGCGAGTTGGTATGGCTACACCTTC
CDR3aa: CASSPRASWYGYTF

d_gene: .
j_gene: TRBJ2-2
v_gene: TRBV9
abundance: .
CDR3nt: TGTGCCAGCAGCCCTCGGTTGAGGAACACCGGGGAGCTGTTTTTT
CDR3aa: CASSPRLRNTGELFF

d_gene: .
j_gene: TRBJ1-4
v_gene: TRBV5-1
abundance: .
CDR3nt: TGCGCCAGCAGCTTGGGGGGAGCAGTTGCAACTAATGAAAAACTGTTTTTT
CDR3aa: CASSLGGAVATNEKLFF

d_gene: TRBD2
j_gene: TRBJ2-1
v_gene: TRBV7-2
abundance: once
CDR3nt: TGTGCCAGCAGCCCGGGACTAGCGGCTCCGTTCTTC
CDR3aa: CASSPGLAAPFF

d_gene: TRBD1
j_gene: TRBJ2-7
v_gene: TRBV4-1
abundance: .
CDR3nt: TGCGCCAGCAGCAACCCGGGACAGGGGGTCGACGAGCAGTACTTC
CDR3aa: CASSNPGQGVDEQYF

d_gene: .
j_gene: TRBJ2-5
v_gene: TRBV9
abundance: .
CDR3nt: TGTGCCAGCAGCGTAGAAGGGGGTAGAGAGACCCAGTACTTC
CDR3aa: CASSVEGGRETQYF